The TCR beta chain described here comes from a study of blood T cells in healthy people across ages. Combining a sample-barcoded 5' primer with a J-beta primer mix, a second PCR ran for 7 to 11 cycles. TCRdb processed the 5' RACE reads anew with MiXCR; each CDR3 protein has one entry. The sample records around 990,000 distinct CDR3 sequences, around 25% being singletons. This sample was shared with a second study, whose subject was T cells of mothers and their children.

The sequence came from a girl aged 2-10 years in good health. The sequenced sample was blood.

CDR3 amino acids: CASSNSGRDGDTQYF. In DNA form, the CDR3 reads TGTGCCAGCAGCAATAGCGGGAGGGACGGAGATACGCAGTATTTT. This rearrangement joins TRBV7-2 to TRBJ2-3, with TRBD2 matching over 11 bases. V shed 5 bases, J shed 5 bases, and the junction held 6 bases outside the gene matches. Germline-derived CDR1 and CDR2 are SGHTA and FQGNSA. CDR3 size: 15 residues.